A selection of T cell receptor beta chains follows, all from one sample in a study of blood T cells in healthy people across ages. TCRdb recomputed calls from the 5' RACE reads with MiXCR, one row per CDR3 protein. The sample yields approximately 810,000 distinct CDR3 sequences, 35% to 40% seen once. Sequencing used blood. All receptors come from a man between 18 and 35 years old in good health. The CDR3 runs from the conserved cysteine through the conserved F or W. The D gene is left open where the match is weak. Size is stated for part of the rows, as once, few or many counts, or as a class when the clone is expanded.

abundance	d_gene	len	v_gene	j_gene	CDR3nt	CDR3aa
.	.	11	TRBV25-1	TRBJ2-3	TGTGCCAGCAGTGCAGGTCGAGGGCAGTATTTT	CASSAGRGQYF
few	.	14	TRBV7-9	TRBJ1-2	TGTGCCAGCAGCTCTACGACACGGTCCTATGGCTACACCTTC	CASSSTTRSYGYTF
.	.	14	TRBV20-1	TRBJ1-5	TGCAGTGCCAGAGCGAATGGGGGCAATCAGCCCCAGCATTTT	CSARANGGNQPQHF
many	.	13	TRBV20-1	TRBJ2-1	TGCAGTGTGGGAACAGGATCAAAGAATGAGCAGTTCTTC	CSVGTGSKNEQFF
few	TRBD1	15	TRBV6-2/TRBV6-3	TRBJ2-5	TGTGCCAGCAGTTACTCACCTGACAGGGAGGAGACCCAGTACTTC	CASSYSPDREETQYF
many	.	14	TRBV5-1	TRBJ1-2	TGCGCCAGCAGTTCCGGTGGGGGCAACTATGGCTACACCTTC	CASSSGGGNYGYTF
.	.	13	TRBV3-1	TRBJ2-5	TGTGCCAGCAGCCGAGTGGGCCAAGAGACCCAGTACTTC	CASSRVGQETQYF
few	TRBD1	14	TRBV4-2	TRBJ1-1	TGTGCCAGCAGCCGGGACAGGGTCGACACTGAAGCTTTCTTT	CASSRDRVDTEAFF
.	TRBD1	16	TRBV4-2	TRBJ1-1	TGTGCCAGCAGCCAAGTCTTAGGGGGCGTGAACACTGAAGCTTTCTTT	CASSQVLGGVNTEAFF
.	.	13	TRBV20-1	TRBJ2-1	TGCAGTGCCCCCCCGACAGACTACAATGAGCAGTTCTTC	CSAPPTDYNEQFF
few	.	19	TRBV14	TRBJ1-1	TGTGCCAGCAGCCAAGAAAGACGGGACACCCGGATTATGAACACTGAAGCTTTCTTT	CASSQERRDTRIMNTEAFF
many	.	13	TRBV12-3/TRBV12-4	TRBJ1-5	TGTGCCAGCAGTTCCCACCCCGATCAGCCCCAGCATTTT	CASSSHPDQPQHF
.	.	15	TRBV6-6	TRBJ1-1	TGTGCCAGCAGTTACGATGGGGGAATGAACACTGAAGCTTTCTTT	CASSYDGGMNTEAFF
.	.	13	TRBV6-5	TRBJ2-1	TGTGCCAGCAGTGCTCTAGCGAGGAATGAGCAGTTCTTC	CASSALARNEQFF
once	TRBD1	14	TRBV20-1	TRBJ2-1	TGCAGTGCTGGGACAGGGGGCGGCTACAATGAGCAGTTCTTC	CSAGTGGGYNEQFF
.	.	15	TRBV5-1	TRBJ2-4	TGCGCCAGCAGCTTGAGCCAAAAAGCCAAAAACATTCAGTACTTC	CASSLSQKAKNIQYF